The 11 T cell receptor beta chains reported below all come from one sample, sequenced in a study of OX40 agonist ivuxolimab in advanced cancers. Generated by immunoSEQ multiplex PCR, the TCRdb table keeps only in-frame clones and is missing some. The sample has over 80,000 clones, roughly nine tenths seen once; the top ten hold around 5.5%. Sample: CD4+ or CD8+ T cells sorted from blood, taken in a trial of the OX40 agonist ivuxolimab. These receptors originate from an adult with an advanced solid tumor such as melanoma, head and neck, liver or kidney cancer.

This sequence joins TRBV7-2 and TRBJ2-7; D not certain. The CDR3 is made up of 14 amino acids. Trimming removed 5 bases at V and 3 bases at J, with 14 bases between. Looked up from germline, CDR1 is SGHTA and CDR2 is FQGNSA. CDR3 nucleotides: TGTGCCAGCAGCCCCCGGGTGTCAAACTACGAGCAGTACTTC. It is translated as CASSPRVSNYEQYF.

The chain employs TRBV5-1 and TRBJ2-1; D remains ambiguous. V was shortened by 5 bases and J by 0 bases, with 6 bases between the two germline ends. The CDR3 contains 13 residues. Germline V gene sequence: CDR1 SGHRS, CDR2 YFSETQ. The CDR3 DNA reads TGCGCCAGCAGTTACAACTCCTACAATGAGCAGTTCTTC. Amino acid sequence: CASSYNSYNEQFF.

The rearrangement links TRBV13 to TRBJ1-4; 8 bases match TRBD1. Germline values: CDR1 PRHDT, CDR2 FYEKMQ (reference sequence). Trimming at V came to 0 bases and at J to 5 bases, leaving 8 bases not matched to a gene. The CDR3 length is 17 residues. The CDR3 nucleotides read TGTGCCAGCAGCTTAGGCAGTCTAGACAGGGGAAATGAAAAACTGTTTTTT. Residues: CASSLGSLDRGNEKLFF.

The V gene is TRBV6-5, the J gene TRBJ2-3; a possible D gene is TRBD2 (6 bases). The germline V gene has CDR1 MNHEY and CDR2 SVGAGI. The CDR3 is 15 amino acids. V was trimmed by 2 bases and J by 6 bases, leaving 15 bases between them. The CDR3 protein is CASSYLARNRDTQYF. The CDR3 region has the DNA TGTGCCAGCAGTTACCTAGCGCGGAATAGGGATACGCAGTATTTT.

The chain couples TRBV7-9 to TRBJ1-5; 8 bases line up with TRBD1. The CDR3 is 15 residues long. Germline V CDR1 and CDR2: SEHNR, FQNEAQ (reference sequence). J lost 5 bases, V lost 1 base, and 4 bases had no gene match. The CDR3 region has the DNA TGTGCCAGCAGCTTAGGAGACAGGGGTCATCAGCCCCAGCATTTT. Protein: CASSLGDRGHQPQHF.

V usage is TRBV6-1 and J usage is TRBJ2-7, with D maybe TRBD1 (5 bases). This CDR3 is built from 12 residues. V lost 7 bases, J lost 3 bases, and 10 bases lay in between. From germline, CDR1 is MNHNS and CDR2 SASEGT. CDR3 bases: TGTGCCAGCACCGGACACAGCTACGAGCAGTACTTC. Translation gives CASTGHSYEQYF.

This chain joins TRBV30 and TRBJ1-2; a possible D gene is TRBD1 (5 bases). V lost 0 bases and J lost 8, with 13 bases in between. The CDR3 totals 13 residues. Germline CDR1 is GTSNPN and CDR2 is SVGIG (reference sequence). The CDR3 nucleotides read TGTGCCTGGAGTGTACAGGTGCTGAAGGGCTACACCTTC. Translated: CAWSVQVLKGYTF. The full variable domain, its missing parts supplied by reference TRBV30 and TRBJ1-2, is SQTIHQWPATLVQPVGSPLSLECTVEGTSNPNLYWYRQAAGRGLQLLFYSVGIGQISSEVPQNLSASRPQDRQFILSSKKLLLSDSGFYLCAWSVQVLKGYTFGSGTRLTVV.

The chain has TRBV7-2 and TRBJ1-4; a weak D match, TRBD1 (6 bases). Trimming shortened V by 4 bases and J by 0 bases, and 12 bases separated the two germline ends. This CDR3 is 16 amino acids long. Looked up from germline, CDR1 is SGHTA and CDR2 is FQGNSA. The CDR3 sequence is CASSSQGTSTNEKLFF. CDR3 bases: TGTGCCAGCAGCTCCCAGGGGACCTCAACTAATGAAAAACTGTTTTTT.

This chain uses TRBV30 with TRBJ2-5; D is uncertain. V was pared by 4 bases and J by 6 bases, with 9 bases between. Germline CDR1 GTSNPN, CDR2 SVGIG (reference sequence). The length of the CDR3 is 11 residues. The CDR3 nucleotides are TGTGCCTGGACAGGCGAAAAGACCCAGTACTTC. Amino acid sequence: CAWTGEKTQYF.

This chain joins TRBV11-3 and TRBJ2-5; no definite D call. The end of the DNA fits TRBJ2-7 better, so the J call may be wrong. CDR1 is SGHNT and CDR2 is YENEEA in the germline V gene. The CDR3 runs to 12 residues. The CDR3 DNA is TGTGCCAGCAGCTTAATGTCATACGAGCAGTACTTC. Translation: CASSLMSYEQYF.

This clone showed up just a few times. One junction end disagrees with the germline gene, perhaps due to a read error. The CDR3 bases are TGTGCCAGCAGCTTAGAATCACTCTTT. It translates to CASSLESLF. This rearrangement joins TRBV7-2 to TRBJ1-1, with D hard to call. From germline, CDR1 is SGHTA and CDR2 FQGNSA. The CDR3 extends over 9 amino acids.